This T cell receptor (beta chain) was sequenced for a study of blood T cell repertoires in COVID-19. Study summary: The United States, Italy and Spain provided the acute and convalescent COVID-19 samples. Sample material is recorded as cDNA or gDNA derived from T cells, B-cell-depleted T cells, or PBMCs.

Original processing notes: Amplified reference gene primers provided the basis for estimating nucleated cell counts. Produced via immunoSEQ multiplex PCR; TCRdb's table is partial and in-frame only. That table is the source of V, J and clone size, and D and trimming were worked out from the DNA. The sample consists of some 160,000 clones, 70% to 90% of them appearing once. This CDR3 has 16 residues. Trimming removed 3 bases from V and 5 bases from J, with 19 bases in between. Germline V lookup: CDR1 MDHEN, CDR2 SYDVKM. Sequencing input: peripheral blood. The chain uses TRBV28 and TRBJ1-1; possible D gene TRBD1, 6 bases. This clonotype was obtained from a woman in her forties or fifties with acute or convalescent COVID-19. The CDR3: CASSLISGGERTEAFF. The DNA for the CDR3 is TGTGCCAGCAGTTTGATCTCTGGGGGCGAACGGACTGAAGCTTTCTTT.